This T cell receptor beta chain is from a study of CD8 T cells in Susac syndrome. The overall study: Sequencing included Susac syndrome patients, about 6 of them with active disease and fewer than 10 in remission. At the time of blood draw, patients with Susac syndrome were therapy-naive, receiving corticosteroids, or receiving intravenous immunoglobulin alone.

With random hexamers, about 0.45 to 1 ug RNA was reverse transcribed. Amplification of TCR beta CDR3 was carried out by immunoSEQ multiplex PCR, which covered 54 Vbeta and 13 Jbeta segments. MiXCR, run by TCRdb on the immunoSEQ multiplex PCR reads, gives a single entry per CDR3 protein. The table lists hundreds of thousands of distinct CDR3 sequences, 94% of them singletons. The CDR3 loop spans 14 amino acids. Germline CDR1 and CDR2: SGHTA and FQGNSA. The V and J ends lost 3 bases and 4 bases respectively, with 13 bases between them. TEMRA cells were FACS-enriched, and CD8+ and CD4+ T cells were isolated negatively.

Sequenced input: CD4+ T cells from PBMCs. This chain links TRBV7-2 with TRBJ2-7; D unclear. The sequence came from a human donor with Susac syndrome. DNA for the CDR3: TGTGCCAGCAGCTTGAATTTCGGTGTTTACGAGCAGTACTTC. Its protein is CASSLNFGVYEQYF.